This T cell receptor (beta chain) comes out of a study of CD8 T cells in Susac syndrome. Notes on this clonotype: Its antigen is not identified.

Findings of the study overall: The authors acknowledged that their TCR sequencing and HLA analysis involved a relatively small number of individuals.

CDR1 and CDR2 (germline): MNHEY, SVGAGI. The CDR3 totals 15 residues. Deletions cut 2 bases from V and 2 bases from J, with 13 bases between. An input of roughly 0.45 to 1 ug of RNA was subjected to reverse transcription using random hexamers. TCRdb re-called the immunoSEQ multiplex PCR reads through MiXCR, storing one row per CDR3 protein. The sample has roughly 44,000 distinct CDR3 sequences, approximately 93% seen once. The rearrangement links TRBV6-5 to TRBJ2-7; D not certain. Material for sequencing was CD8+ T cells from PBMCs. The receptor's source is a human donor in good health. DNA of the CDR3: TGTGCCAGCAGTTACGTCGCCAGCACAACCTACGAGCAGTACTTC. It is translated as CASSYVASTTYEQYF.